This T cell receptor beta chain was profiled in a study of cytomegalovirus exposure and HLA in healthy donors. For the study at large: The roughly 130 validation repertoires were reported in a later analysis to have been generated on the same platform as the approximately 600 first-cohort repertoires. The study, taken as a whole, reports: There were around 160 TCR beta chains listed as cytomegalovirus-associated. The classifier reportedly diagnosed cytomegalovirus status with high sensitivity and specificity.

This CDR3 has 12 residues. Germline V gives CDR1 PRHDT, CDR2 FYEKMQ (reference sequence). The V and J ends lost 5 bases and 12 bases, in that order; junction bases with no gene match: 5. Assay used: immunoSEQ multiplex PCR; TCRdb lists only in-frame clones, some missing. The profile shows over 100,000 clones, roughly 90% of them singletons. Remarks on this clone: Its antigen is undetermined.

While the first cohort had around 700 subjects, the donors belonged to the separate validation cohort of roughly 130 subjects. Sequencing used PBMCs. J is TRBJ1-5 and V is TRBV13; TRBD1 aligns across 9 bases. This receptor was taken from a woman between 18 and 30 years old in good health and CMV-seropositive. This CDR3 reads CASSLRQGDQHF. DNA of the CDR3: TGTGCCAGCAGCCTGCGACAGGGGGACCAGCATTTT. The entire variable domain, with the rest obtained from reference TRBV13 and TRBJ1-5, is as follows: AAGVIQSPRHLIKEKRETATLKCYPIPRHDTVYWYQQGPGQDPQFLISFYEKMQSDKGSIPDRFSAQQFSDYHSELNMSSLELGDSALYFCASSLRQGDQHFGDGTRLSIL.